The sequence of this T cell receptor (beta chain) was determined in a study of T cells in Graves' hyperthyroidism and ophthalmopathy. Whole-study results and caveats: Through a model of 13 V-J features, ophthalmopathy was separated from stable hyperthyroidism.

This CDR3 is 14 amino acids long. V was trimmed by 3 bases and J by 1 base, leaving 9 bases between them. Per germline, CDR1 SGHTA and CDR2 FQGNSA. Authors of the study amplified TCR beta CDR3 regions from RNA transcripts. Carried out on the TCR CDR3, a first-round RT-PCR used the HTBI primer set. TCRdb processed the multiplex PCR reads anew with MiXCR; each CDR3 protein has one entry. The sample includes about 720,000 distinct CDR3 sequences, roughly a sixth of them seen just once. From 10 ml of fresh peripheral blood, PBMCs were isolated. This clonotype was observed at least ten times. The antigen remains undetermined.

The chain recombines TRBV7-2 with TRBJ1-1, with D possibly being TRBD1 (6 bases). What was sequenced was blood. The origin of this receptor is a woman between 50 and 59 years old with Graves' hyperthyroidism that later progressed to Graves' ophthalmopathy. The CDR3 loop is CASSFPDRNTEAFF. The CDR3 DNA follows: TGTGCCAGCAGCTTTCCGGACAGGAACACTGAAGCTTTCTTT.